The sequence of this T cell receptor (beta chain) was determined in a study of T-cell reconstitution after alpha-beta-depleted transplantation in children. Germline values: CDR1 SGHRS, CDR2 YFSETQ. Trimming took off 0 bases at V and 8 bases at J, with 12 bases between the two ends. The CDR3 extends over 13 amino acids. The study, taken as a whole, reports: At the one-year point after transplant, T-cell counts and TCRbeta diversity were found to come mostly from T cells that had been newly produced. Recipient T cells and thymic progenitors that survived were the source of the high TCRbeta diversity seen at day 60 in some patients. There were reportedly several hundred expanded graft clones from which alpha-beta T cells came about two months after transplant.

Unique molecular identifiers were built into the TCRbeta library. TCRdb analysed the PCR reads with MiXCR anew, one entry per CDR3 protein. The sample holds about 830,000 distinct CDR3 sequences, 16% seen once. This clonotype was seen many times. Its antigen remains unknown. Sequenced material: PBMCs, mostly from graft donor cells, taken 360 days after TCRalphabeta/CD19-depleted stem cell transplant. The sequence came from a male patient between 10 and 17 years old who had a stem cell transplant for acute lymphoblastic leukemia, so the T cells may come from the graft donor. The V call is TRBV5-1, the J call TRBJ2-7, with D perhaps matching TRBD2 (5 bases). The CDR3 spells CASSLEVNGKQYF. CDR3 coding DNA: TGCGCCAGCAGCTTGGAGGTCAACGGGAAGCAGTACTTC.